This T cell receptor beta chain was recorded in a study of response to subunit inactivated influenza vaccine. MiXCR was run by TCRdb on the RT-PCR reads, yielding one entry per CDR3 protein. Here the sample spans 400,000 to 550,000 distinct CDR3 sequences, 25% being singletons. This clonotype turned up a few times. With V trimmed by 5 bases and J by 5 bases, 18 bases remained unmatched. CDR3 size: 17 residues. The germline gives CDR1 SGHRS, CDR2 YFSETQ. The receptor was derived from a man between 45 and 60 years old who received an inactivated influenza vaccine. Sequencing used CD4+ T cells sorted from PBMCs, obtained 5 days after vaccination. The gene calls are TRBV5-1 and TRBJ2-7, with 8 bases fitting TRBD1. CDR3 nucleotide sequence: TGCGCCAGCAGTGGGACAGGCCCCCGTAGCCCATCTAACGAGCAGTACTTC. It codes for CASSGTGPRSPSNEQYF.